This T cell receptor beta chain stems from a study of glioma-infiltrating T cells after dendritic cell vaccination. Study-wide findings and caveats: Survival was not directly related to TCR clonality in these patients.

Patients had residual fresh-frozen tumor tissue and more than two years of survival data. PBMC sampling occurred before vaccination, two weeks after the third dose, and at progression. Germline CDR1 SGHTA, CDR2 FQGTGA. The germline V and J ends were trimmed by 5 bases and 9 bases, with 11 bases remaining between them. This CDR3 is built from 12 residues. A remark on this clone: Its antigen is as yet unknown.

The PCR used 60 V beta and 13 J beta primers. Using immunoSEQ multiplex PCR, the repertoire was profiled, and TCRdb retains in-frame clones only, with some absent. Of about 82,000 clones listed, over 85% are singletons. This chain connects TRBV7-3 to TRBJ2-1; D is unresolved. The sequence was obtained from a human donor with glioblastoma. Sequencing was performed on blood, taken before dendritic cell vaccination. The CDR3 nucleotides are TGTGCCAGCAGCGAGGCCGGGTCTGAGCAGTTCTTC. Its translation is CASSEAGSEQFF.